This T cell receptor beta chain was sequenced during a study of blood T cell repertoires in COVID-19. CDR3 length equals 18 residues. The protocol was immunoSEQ multiplex PCR, while the TCRdb copy is restricted to in-frame clones and leaves out a portion. Here the sample spans approximately 230,000 clones, more than 70% being singletons. The receptor was isolated from a man at least 80 years old with acute or convalescent COVID-19. The sample comprised peripheral blood. The V call is TRBV21-1, the J call TRBJ2-3; the table assigns TRBD1, which was not confirmed against the DNA. TRBV21-1 is a recognized pseudogene. The DNA for the CDR3 is TGTGCCAGCAGCAAAGAGAAGGGGACAGGGAACGTCACAGATACGCAGTATTTT. Amino acid sequence: CASSKEKGTGNVTDTQYF.